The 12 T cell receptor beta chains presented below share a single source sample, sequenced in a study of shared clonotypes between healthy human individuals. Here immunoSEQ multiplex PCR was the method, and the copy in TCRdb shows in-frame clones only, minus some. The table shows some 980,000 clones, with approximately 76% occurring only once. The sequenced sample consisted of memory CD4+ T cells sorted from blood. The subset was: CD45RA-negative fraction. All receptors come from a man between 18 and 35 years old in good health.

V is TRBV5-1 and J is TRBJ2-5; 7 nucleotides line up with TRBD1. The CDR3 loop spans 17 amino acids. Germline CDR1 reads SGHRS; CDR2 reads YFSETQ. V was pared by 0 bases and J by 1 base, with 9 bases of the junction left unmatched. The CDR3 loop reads CASSLGLRDSSQETQYF. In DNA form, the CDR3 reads TGCGCCAGCAGCTTGGGCCTCCGGGACAGTTCCCAAGAGACCCAGTACTTC.

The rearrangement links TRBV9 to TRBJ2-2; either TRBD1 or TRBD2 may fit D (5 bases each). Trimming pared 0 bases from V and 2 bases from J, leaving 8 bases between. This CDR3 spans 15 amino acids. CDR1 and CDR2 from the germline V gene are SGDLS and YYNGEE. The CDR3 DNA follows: TGTGCCAGCAGCGTAGACGGGGCTAACACCGGGGAGCTGTTTTTT. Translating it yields CASSVDGANTGELFF.

CDR3 sequence reads: CASSFGLAGETQYF. In nucleotides, the CDR3 is TGTGCCAGCAGCTTCGGACTAGCGGGGGAGACCCAGTACTTC. J is TRBJ2-5 and V is TRBV7-9, with 12 bases lining up with TRBD2. Germline loops: CDR1 SEHNR, CDR2 FQNEAQ (reference sequence). V dropped 3 bases and J dropped 5; count of bases not matched to a gene: 1. The CDR3 runs 14 residues.

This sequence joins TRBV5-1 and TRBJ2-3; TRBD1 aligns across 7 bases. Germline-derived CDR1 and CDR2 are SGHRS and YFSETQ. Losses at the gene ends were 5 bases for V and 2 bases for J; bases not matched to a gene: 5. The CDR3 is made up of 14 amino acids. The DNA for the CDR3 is TGCGCCAGCAGTAAGAAGGGGGCCACAGATACGCAGTATTTT. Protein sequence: CASSKKGATDTQYF.

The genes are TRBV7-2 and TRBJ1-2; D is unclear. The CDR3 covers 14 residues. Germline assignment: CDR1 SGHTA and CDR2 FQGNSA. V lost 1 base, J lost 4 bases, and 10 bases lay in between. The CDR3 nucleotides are TGTGCCAGCAGCTTAGTTCCAGCCGGCTATGGCTACACCTTC. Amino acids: CASSLVPAGYGYTF. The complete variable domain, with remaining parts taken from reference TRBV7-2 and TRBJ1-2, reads GAGVSQSPSNKVTEKGKDVELRCDPISGHTALYWYRQSLGQGLEFLIYFQGNSAPDKSGLPSDRFSAERTGGSVSTLTIQRTQQEDSAVYLCASSLVPAGYGYTFGSGTRLTVV.

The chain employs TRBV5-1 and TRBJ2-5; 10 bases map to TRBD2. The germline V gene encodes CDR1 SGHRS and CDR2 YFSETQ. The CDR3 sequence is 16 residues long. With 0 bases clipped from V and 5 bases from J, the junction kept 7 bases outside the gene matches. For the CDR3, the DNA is TGCGCCAGCAGCTTGGCTCCTAGCGGGAGTGGGGAGACCCAGTACTTC. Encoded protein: CASSLAPSGSGETQYF.

The DNA of the CDR3 is TGCGCCAGCAGTGAAAGGGTATCAGATACGCAGTATTTT. Its translation: CASSERVSDTQYF. The rearrangement links TRBV10-1 to TRBJ2-3; D remains ambiguous. V lost 3 bases and J 4 bases, leaving 8 bases between the germline ends. The germline gives CDR1 WNHNN, CDR2 SYGVQD (reference sequence). The CDR3 runs 13 residues.

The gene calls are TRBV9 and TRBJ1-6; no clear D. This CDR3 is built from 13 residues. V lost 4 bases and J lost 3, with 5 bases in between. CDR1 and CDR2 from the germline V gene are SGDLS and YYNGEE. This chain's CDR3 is CASSPDYNSPLHF. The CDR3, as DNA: TGTGCCAGCAGCCCCGACTATAATTCACCCCTCCACTTT.

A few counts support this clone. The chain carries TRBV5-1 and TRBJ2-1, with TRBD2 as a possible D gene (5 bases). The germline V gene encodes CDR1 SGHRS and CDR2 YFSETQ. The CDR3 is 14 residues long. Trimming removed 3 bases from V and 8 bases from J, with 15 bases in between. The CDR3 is CASSSDWGMYEQFF. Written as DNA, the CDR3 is TGCGCCAGCAGCTCGGACTGGGGAATGTATGAGCAGTTCTTC.

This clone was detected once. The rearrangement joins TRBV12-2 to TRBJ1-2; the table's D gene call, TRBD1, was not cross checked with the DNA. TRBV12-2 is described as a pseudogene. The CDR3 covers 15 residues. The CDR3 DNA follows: TGTGCAAGTCGCCCGCGGACAGGGATTCTTTTTAGCTACACCTTC. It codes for CASRPRTGILFSYTF.

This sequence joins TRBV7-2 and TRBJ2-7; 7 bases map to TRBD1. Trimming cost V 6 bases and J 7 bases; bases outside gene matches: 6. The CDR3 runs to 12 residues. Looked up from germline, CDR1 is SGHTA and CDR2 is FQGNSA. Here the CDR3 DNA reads TGTGCCAGCAGTCCTAGGGACAGAGAGCAGTACTTC. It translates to CASSPRDREQYF.

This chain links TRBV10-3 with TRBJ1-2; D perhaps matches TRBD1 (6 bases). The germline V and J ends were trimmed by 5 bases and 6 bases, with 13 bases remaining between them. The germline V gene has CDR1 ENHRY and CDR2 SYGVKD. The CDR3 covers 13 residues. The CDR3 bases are TGTGCCATCAGTCGGGGGGGCGTCGATGGCTACACCTTC. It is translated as CAISRGGVDGYTF.